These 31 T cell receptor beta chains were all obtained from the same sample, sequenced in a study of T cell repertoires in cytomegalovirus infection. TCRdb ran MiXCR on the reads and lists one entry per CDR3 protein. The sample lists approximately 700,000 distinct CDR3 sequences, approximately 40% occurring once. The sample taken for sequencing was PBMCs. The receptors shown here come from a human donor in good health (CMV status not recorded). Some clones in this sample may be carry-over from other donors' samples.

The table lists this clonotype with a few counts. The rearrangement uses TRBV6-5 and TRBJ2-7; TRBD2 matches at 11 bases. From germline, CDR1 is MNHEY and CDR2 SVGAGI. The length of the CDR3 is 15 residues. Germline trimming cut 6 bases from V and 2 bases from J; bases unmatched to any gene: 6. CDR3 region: CASRATSGKAYEQYF. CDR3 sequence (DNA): TGTGCCAGCAGGGCGACTAGCGGGAAGGCCTACGAGCAGTACTTC.

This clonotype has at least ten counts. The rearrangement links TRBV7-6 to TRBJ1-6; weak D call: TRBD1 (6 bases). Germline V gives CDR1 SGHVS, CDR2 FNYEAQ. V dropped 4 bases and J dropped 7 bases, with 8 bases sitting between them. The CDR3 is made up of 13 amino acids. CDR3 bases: TGTGCCAGCAGCTCCACAGGGAATTCACCCCTCCACTTT. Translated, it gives CASSSTGNSPLHF.

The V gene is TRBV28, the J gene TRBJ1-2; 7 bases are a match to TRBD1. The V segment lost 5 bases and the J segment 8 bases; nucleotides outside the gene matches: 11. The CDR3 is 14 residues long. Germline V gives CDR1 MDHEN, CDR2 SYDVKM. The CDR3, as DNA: TGTGCCAGCAGTACCACCGGGACAGTCGGCGGCTACACCTTC. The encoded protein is CASSTTGTVGGYTF.

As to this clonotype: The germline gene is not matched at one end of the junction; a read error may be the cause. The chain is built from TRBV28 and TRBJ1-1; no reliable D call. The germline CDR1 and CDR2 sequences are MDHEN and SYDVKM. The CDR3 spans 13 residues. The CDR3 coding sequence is TGTACCAGTCGTCGGACTGGGAACACTGAAGCTTTCTTT. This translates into CTSRRTGNTEAFF.

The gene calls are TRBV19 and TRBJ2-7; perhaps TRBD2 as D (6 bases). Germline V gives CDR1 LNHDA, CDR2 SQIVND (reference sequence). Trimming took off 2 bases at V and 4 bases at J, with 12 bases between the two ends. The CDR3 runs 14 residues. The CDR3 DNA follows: TGTGCCAGTAGTATATTTGGGGGGACTTACGAGCAGTACTTC. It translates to CASSIFGGTYEQYF.

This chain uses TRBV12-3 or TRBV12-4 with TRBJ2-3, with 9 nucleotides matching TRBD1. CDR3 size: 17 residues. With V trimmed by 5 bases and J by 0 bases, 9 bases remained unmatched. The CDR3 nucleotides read TGTGCCAGCAGTCCACTGGGGACAGGGACTAGCACAGATACGCAGTATTTT. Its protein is CASSPLGTGTSTDTQYF.

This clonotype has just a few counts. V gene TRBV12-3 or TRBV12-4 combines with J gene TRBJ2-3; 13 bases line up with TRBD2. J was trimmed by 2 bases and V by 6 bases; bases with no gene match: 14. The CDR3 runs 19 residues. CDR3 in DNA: TGTGCCAGCAGGGGACCGGGACAGGGGACTAGCGGGGACACAGATACGCAGTATTTT. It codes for CASRGPGQGTSGDTDTQYF.

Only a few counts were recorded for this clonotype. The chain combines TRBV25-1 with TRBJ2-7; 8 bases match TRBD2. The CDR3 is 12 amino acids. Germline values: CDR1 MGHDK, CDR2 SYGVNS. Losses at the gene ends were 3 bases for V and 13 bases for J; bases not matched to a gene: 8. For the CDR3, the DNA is TGTGCCAGCAGTGATCTAGCGGGTAATCTCTACTTC. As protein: CASSDLAGNLYF.

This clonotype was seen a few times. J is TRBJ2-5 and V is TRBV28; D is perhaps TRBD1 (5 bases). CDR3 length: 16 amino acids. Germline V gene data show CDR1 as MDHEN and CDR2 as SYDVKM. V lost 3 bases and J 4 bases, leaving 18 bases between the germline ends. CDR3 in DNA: TGTGCCAGCAGTTTGGTGGTCGAGACAGCTGGAGAGACCCAGTACTTC. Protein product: CASSLVVETAGETQYF. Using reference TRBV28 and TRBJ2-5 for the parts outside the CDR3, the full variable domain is DVKVTQSSRYLVKRTGEKVFLECVQDMDHENMFWYRQDPGLGLRLIYFSYDVKMKEKGDIPEGYSVSREKKERFSLILESASTNQTSMYLCASSLVVETAGETQYFGPGTRLLVL.

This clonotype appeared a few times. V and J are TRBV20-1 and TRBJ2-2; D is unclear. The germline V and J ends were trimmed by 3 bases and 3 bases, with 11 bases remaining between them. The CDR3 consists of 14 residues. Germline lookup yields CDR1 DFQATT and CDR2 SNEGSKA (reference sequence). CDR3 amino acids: CSARGYRDTGELFF. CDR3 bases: TGCAGTGCTAGGGGGTATAGGGACACCGGGGAGCTGTTTTTT.

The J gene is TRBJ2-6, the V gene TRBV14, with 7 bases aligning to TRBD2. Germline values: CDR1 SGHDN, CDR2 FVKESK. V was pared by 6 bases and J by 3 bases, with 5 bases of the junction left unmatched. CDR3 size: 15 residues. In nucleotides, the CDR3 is TGTGCCAGCAGGGATACGGGAGGTGGGGCCAACGTCCTGACTTTC. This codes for CASRDTGGGANVLTF.

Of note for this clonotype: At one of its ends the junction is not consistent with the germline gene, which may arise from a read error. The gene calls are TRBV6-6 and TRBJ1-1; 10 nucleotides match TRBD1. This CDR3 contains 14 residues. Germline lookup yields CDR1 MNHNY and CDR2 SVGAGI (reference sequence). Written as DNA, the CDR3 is TGTGCCAGCAAGGACAGGGGGTTATCCACTCAAGCTTTCTTT. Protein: CASKDRGLSTQAFF.

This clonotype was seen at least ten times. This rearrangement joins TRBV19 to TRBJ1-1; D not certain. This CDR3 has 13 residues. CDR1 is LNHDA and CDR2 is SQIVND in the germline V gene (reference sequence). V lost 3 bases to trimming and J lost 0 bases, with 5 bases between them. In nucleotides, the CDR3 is TGTGCCAGTAGTATTAGTATGAACACTGAAGCTTTCTTT. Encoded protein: CASSISMNTEAFF.

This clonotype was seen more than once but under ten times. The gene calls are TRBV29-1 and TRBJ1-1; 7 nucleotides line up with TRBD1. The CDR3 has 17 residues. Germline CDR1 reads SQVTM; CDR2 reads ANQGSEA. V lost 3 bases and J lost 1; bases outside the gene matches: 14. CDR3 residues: CSVDPYLAAGGNTEAFF. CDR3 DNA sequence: TGCAGCGTTGATCCATACCTGGCGGCAGGGGGGAACACTGAAGCTTTCTTT.

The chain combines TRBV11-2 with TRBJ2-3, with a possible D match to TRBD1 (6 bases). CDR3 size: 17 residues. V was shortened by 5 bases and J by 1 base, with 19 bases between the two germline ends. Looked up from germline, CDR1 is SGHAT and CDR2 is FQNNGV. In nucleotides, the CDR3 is TGTGCCAGCAGCCGATTCAGGGGAGATCCGGGCACAGATACGCAGTATTTT. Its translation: CASSRFRGDPGTDTQYF. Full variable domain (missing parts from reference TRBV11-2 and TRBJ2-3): EAGVAQSPRYKIIEKRQSVAFWCNPISGHATLYWYQQILGQGPKLLIQFQNNGVVDDSQLPKDRFSAERLKGVDSTLKIQPAKLEDSAVYLCASSRFRGDPGTDTQYFGPGTRLTVL.

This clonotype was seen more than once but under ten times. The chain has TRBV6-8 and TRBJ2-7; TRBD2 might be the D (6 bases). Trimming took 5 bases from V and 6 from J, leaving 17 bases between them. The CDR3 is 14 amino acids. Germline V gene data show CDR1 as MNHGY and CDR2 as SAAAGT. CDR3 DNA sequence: TGTGCCAGCAGTCCCGGGGGTCTAGTGGGCGAGCAGTACTTC. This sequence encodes CASSPGGLVGEQYF.

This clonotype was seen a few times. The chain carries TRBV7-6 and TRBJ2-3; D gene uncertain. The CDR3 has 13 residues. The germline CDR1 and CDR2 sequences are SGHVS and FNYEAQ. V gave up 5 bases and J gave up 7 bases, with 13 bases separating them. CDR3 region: CASSPSQSNTQYF. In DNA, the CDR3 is TGTGCCAGCAGCCCTTCTCAATCTAATACGCAGTATTTT. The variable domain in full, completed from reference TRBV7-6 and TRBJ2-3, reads GAGVSQSPRYKVTKRGQDVALRCDPISGHVSLYWYRQALGQGPEFLTYFNYEAQQDKSGLPNDRFSAERPEGSISTLTIQRTEQRDSAMYRCASSPSQSNTQYFGPGTRLTVL.

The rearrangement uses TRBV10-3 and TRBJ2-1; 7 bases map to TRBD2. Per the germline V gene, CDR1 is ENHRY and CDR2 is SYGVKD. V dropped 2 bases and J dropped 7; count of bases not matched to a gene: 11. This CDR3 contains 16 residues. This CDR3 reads CAISEGSGRARNEQFF. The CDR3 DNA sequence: TGTGCCATCAGTGAGGGATCGGGGAGGGCGAGGAATGAGCAGTTCTTC.

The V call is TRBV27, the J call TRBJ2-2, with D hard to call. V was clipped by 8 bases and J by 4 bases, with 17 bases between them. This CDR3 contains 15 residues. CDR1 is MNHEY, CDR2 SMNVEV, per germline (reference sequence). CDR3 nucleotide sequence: TGTGCCAGCTTATCTTTCAGGTCACGCACCGGGGAGCTGTTTTTT. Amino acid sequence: CASLSFRSRTGELFF.

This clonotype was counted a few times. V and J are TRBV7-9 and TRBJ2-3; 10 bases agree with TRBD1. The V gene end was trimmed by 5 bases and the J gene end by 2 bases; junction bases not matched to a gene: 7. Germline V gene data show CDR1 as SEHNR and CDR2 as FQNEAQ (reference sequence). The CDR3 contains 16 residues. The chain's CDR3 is CASSPTGTGATDTQYF. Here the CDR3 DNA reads TGTGCCAGCAGCCCTACCGGGACAGGGGCCACAGATACGCAGTATTTT.

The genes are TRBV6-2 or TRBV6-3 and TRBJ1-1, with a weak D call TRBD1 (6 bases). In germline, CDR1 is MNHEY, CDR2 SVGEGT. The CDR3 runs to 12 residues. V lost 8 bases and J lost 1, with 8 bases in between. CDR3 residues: CASRDTNTEAFF. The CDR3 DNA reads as TGTGCCAGCCGGGACACGAACACTGAAGCTTTCTTT.

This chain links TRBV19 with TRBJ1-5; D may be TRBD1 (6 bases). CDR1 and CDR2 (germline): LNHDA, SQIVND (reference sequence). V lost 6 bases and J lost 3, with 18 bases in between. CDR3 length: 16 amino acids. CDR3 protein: CASRETGSRINQPQHF. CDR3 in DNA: TGTGCCAGTAGGGAGACAGGATCGCGTATCAATCAGCCCCAGCATTTT.

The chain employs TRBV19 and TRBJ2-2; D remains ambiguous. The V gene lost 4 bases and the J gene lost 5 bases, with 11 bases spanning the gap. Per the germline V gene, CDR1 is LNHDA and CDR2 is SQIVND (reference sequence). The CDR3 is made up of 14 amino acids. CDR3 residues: CASSRHPVTGELFF. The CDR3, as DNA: TGTGCCAGTAGTAGGCATCCCGTTACCGGGGAGCTGTTTTTT.

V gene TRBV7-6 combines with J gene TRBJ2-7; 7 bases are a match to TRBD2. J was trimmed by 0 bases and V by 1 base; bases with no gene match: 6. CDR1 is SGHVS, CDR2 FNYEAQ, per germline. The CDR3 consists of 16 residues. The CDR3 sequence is CASSLGPAGSSYEQYF. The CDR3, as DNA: TGTGCCAGCAGCTTAGGACCAGCGGGGAGCTCCTACGAGCAGTACTTC.

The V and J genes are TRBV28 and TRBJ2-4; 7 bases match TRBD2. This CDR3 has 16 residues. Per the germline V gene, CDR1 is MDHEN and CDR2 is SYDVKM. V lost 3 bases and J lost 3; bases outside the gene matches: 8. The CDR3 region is CASSLGGIFGKNIQYF. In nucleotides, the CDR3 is TGTGCCAGCAGTTTGGGGGGGATCTTTGGCAAAAACATTCAGTACTTC.

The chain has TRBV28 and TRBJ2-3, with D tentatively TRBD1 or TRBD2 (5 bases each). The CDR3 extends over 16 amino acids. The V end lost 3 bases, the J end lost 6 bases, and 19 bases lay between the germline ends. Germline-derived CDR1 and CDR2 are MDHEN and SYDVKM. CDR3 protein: CASSFIESQGVDTQYF. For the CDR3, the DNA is TGTGCCAGCAGTTTCATCGAATCGCAGGGAGTGGATACGCAGTATTTT.

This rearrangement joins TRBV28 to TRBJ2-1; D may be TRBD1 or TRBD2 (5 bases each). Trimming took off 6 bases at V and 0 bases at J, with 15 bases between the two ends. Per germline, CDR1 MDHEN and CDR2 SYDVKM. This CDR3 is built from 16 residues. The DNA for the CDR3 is TGTGCCAGCAGCACCCCGGCAGGGAGCTCCTACAATGAGCAGTTCTTC. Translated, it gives CASSTPAGSSYNEQFF.

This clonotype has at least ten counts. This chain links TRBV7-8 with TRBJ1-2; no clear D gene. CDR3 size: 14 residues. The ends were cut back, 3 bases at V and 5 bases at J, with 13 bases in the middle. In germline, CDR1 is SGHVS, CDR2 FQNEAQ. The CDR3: CASSFGSQWYGYTF. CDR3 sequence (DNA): TGTGCCAGCAGCTTTGGCAGTCAGTGGTATGGCTACACCTTC.

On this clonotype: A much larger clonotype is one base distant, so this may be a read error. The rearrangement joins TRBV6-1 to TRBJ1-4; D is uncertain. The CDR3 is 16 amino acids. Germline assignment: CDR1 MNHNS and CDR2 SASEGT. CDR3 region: CASSTRASLGGEKQFF. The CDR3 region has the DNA TGTGCCAGCAGTACCCGGGCTTCCCTAGGCGGTGAAAAACAGTTTTTT.

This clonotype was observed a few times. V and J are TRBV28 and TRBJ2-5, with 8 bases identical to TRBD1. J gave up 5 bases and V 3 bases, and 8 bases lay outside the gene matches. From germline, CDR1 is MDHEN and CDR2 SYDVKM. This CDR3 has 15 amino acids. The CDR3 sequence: CASSFGRQGRETQYF. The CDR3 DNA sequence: TGTGCCAGCAGTTTCGGGAGACAGGGGCGGGAGACCCAGTACTTC.

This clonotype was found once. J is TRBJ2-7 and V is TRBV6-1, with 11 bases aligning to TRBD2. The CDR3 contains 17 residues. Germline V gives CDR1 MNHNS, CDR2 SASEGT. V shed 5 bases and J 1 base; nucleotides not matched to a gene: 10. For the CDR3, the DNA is TGTGCCAGCAGTTACGGCCTAGCGGGGGGCTGGTCCTACGAGCAGTACTTC. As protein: CASSYGLAGGWSYEQYF.